These T cell receptor beta chains were read from a single sample in a study of cytomegalovirus exposure and HLA in healthy donors. The method was immunoSEQ multiplex PCR; TCRdb's version includes in-frame clones alone and lacks a portion of them. There are roughly 250,000 clones in the sample; roughly 89% occur only once, and 0.37% lies in the top ten. The sample taken for sequencing was PBMCs. The receptors were sampled from a woman under 30 in good health and CMV-seronegative. Each CDR3 is given with its conserved first and last residue. The order of the fields is J gene, V gene, D gene, CDR3 length, clone size, CDR3 protein, CDR3 DNA. A D gene is named only where the DNA matches it firmly. Clone sizes are given selectively: once, few, many, or a class where the clone is expanded.

>TRBJ1-3|TRBV5-1|.|17|.
CASSWTGTPNSGNTIYF
TGCGCCAGCAGCTGGACCGGGACACCTAACTCTGGAAACACCATATATTTT
>TRBJ1-1|TRBV11-3|TRBD1|13|.
CASSRGTANEAFF
TGTGCCAGCAGCCGTGGGACAGCCAATGAAGCTTTCTTT
>TRBJ1-5|TRBV4-1|.|15|.
CASSQDPGLLQPQHF
TGCGCCAGCAGCCAAGATCCAGGACTGCTACAGCCCCAGCATTTT
>TRBJ2-1|TRBV4-1|.|15|.
CASSHVRSAYNEQFF
TGCGCCAGCAGCCATGTTCGTTCAGCCTACAATGAGCAGTTCTTC
>TRBJ2-5|TRBV6-6|.|15|once
CASSYLNINQETQYF
TGTGCCAGCAGTTACCTAAATATAAATCAAGAGACCCAGTACTTC
>TRBJ1-5|TRBV28|TRBD1|15|.
CASGQGGHVNQPQHF
TGTGCCAGCGGACAGGGGGGCCATGTGAATCAGCCCCAGCATTTT
>TRBJ1-2|TRBV7-9|TRBD1|16|.
CASSLEGQGDNYGYTF
TGTGCCAGCAGCTTAGAGGGACAGGGGGATAACTATGGCTACACCTTC
>TRBJ1-2|TRBV5-1|.|13|few
CASSSTENYGYTF
TGCGCCAGCAGCTCGACAGAGAACTATGGCTACACCTTC
>TRBJ1-6|TRBV11-1|.|13|few
CASTTGSGSPLHF
TGTGCCAGCACCACAGGGTCTGGTTCACCCCTCCACTTT
>TRBJ2-1|TRBV15|.|12|.
CATLVAGDEQFF
TGCGCCACCCTCGTCGCGGGCGATGAGCAGTTCTTC
>TRBJ1-2|TRBV27|TRBD1|13|.
CASRRQGAAGYTF
TGTGCCAGCAGAAGACAGGGGGCGGCGGGCTACACCTTC
>TRBJ1-3|TRBV2|.|13|.
CASLGTVGNTIYF
TGTGCCAGCCTAGGGACTGTTGGAAACACCATATATTTT
>TRBJ2-6|TRBV2|.|14|.
CASTWGHGANVLTF
TGTGCCAGCACTTGGGGGCACGGGGCCAACGTCCTGACTTTC
>TRBJ1-2|TRBV13|TRBD1|15|.
CASSSSGTGNYGYTF
TGTGCCAGCAGCTCATCCGGGACAGGGAACTATGGCTACACCTTC
>TRBJ1-2|TRBV28|TRBD1|15|.
CASSLWQGAGDGYTF
TGTGCCAGCAGTTTATGGCAGGGGGCTGGAGATGGCTACACCTTC
>TRBJ1-6|TRBV23-1|.|19|.
CASSHWKRRGSSYNSPLHF
TGCGCCAGCAGTCACTGGAAGAGACGGGGAAGCTCCTATAATTCACCCCTCCACTTT
>TRBJ1-2|TRBV25-1|.|15|.
CASSAPFEGLGERTF
TGTGCCAGCAGTGCCCCCTTTGAAGGGTTAGGGGAACGCACCTTC
>TRBJ1-1|TRBV14|.|14|.
CASSQTGLNTEAFF
TGTGCCAGCAGCCAAACAGGATTAAACACTGAAGCTTTCTTT
>TRBJ2-1|TRBV4-3|TRBD2|17|.
CASSQGRTGLKYNEQFF
TGCGCCAGCAGCCAAGGCCGGACGGGACTAAAATACAATGAGCAGTTCTTC
>TRBJ1-2|TRBV7-2|TRBD1|15|.
CASSLGGQGVYGYTF
TGTGCCAGCAGCTTGGGGGGACAGGGGGTTTATGGCTACACCTTC
>TRBJ2-1|TRBV18|TRBD2|14|.
CASSPSGGDNEQFF
TGTGCCAGCTCACCGTCGGGGGGGGACAATGAGCAGTTCTTC
>TRBJ1-2|TRBV4-3|TRBD1|13|.
CASSRQGDYGYTF
TGCGCCAGCAGCCGACAGGGAGACTATGGCTACACCTTC
>TRBJ2-3|TRBV27|TRBD2|16|once
CASSPRLAGRVDTQYF
TGTGCCAGCAGCCCTAGACTAGCGGGAAGAGTGGATACGCAGTATTTT
>TRBJ1-2|TRBV28|.|12|.
CASSLQGYGYTF
TGTGCCAGCAGTTTACAGGGCTATGGCTACACCTTC
>TRBJ2-7|TRBV30|TRBD2|17|.
CAWSVPGLAGRAYEQYF
TGTGCCTGGAGTGTACCGGGACTAGCGGGGAGAGCCTACGAGCAGTACTTC
>TRBJ1-2|TRBV10-1|.|13|few
CASSETREGGYTF
TGCGCCAGCAGTGAGACCAGGGAAGGTGGCTACACCTTC
>TRBJ1-1|TRBV7-2|.|14|.
CASAGRTLNTEAFF
TGTGCCAGCGCGGGACGGACCTTGAACACTGAAGCTTTCTTT
>TRBJ2-3|TRBV18|.|15|.
CASSRLGSFSDTQYF
TGTGCCAGCTCAAGGCTAGGATCCTTCTCAGATACGCAGTATTTT
>TRBJ1-4|TRBV5-1|TRBD1|14|.
CASSLGQRNEKLFF
TGCGCCAGCAGCCTGGGACAGAGGAATGAAAAACTGTTTTTT
>TRBJ2-1|TRBV27|TRBD2|16|.
CASSLTFRGVYNEQFF
TGTGCCAGCAGTTTAACGTTTCGGGGGGTCTACAATGAGCAGTTCTTC
>TRBJ1-3|TRBV28|.|13|.
CASVLRGGNTIYF
TGTGCCAGCGTACTCAGGGGTGGAAACACCATATATTTT
>TRBJ1-5|TRBV7-8|.|14|.
CASSWSGVRQPQHF
TGTGCCAGCAGCTGGTCGGGGGTGCGGCAGCCCCAGCATTTT
>TRBJ2-1|TRBV4-1|TRBD2|15|.
CASSLGLAGPNEQFF
TGCGCCAGCAGCTTGGGACTAGCGGGGCCCAATGAGCAGTTCTTC
>TRBJ1-5|TRBV19|.|16|.
CASSLEGGPTGLTQHF
TGTGCCAGTAGTTTGGAGGGAGGACCGACCGGGTTGACCCAGCATTTT
>TRBJ2-5|TRBV9|TRBD1|15|.
CASSFKGQDQETQYF
TGTGCCAGCAGCTTCAAAGGACAGGATCAAGAGACCCAGTACTTC
>TRBJ1-2|TRBV21-1|.|18|.
CASSKHRWGQGHVYGYTF
TGTGCCAGCAGCAAACACCGGTGGGGACAGGGGCATGTCTATGGCTACACCTTC
>TRBJ2-7|TRBV5-1|.|17|.
CASRQHPGANTFYEQYF
TGCGCCAGCAGGCAACATCCAGGCGCGAACACTTTCTACGAGCAGTACTTC
>TRBJ1-5|TRBV19|.|13|.
CASSMEENQPQHF
TGTGCCAGTAGTATGGAGGAGAATCAGCCCCAGCATTTT
>TRBJ1-5|TRBV28|TRBD1|18|.
CASSLHDRGLYSNQPQHF
TGTGCCAGCAGTTTGCACGACAGGGGCCTATATAGCAATCAGCCCCAGCATTTT
>TRBJ1-6|TRBV7-9|.|14|once
CASNPDGDNSPLHF
TGTGCCAGCAATCCCGACGGAGATAATTCACCCCTCCACTTT
>TRBJ1-4|TRBV2|TRBD1|14|.
CASNIRDRVEKLFF
TGTGCCAGCAATATCCGGGACAGAGTTGAAAAACTGTTTTTT
>TRBJ1-2|TRBV27|TRBD1|15|.
CASSPLDRGRFGYTF
TGTGCCAGCAGCCCGTTGGACAGGGGGCGTTTTGGCTACACCTTC
>TRBJ1-5|TRBV5-6|TRBD1|17|.
CASSLGTGGRSNQPQHF
TGTGCCAGCAGCTTGGGGACAGGGGGCCGTAGCAATCAGCCCCAGCATTTT
>TRBJ2-1|TRBV10-2|TRBD1|16|.
CASSLRADRAHNEQFF
TGCGCCAGCAGTCTAAGGGCGGACAGGGCCCACAATGAGCAGTTCTTC
>TRBJ2-1|TRBV5-1|TRBD2|15|.
CASSLAAGGPPEQFF
TGCGCCAGCAGCTTGGCGGCGGGGGGGCCGCCTGAGCAGTTCTTC
>TRBJ1-1|TRBV9|.|14|.
CASSVTTGNTEAFF
TGTGCCAGCAGCGTCACGACAGGGAACACTGAAGCTTTCTTT
>TRBJ2-3|TRBV28|TRBD2|14|.
CASSFGGAIDTQYF
TGTGCCAGCAGTTTCGGGGGGGCTATAGATACGCAGTATTTT
>TRBJ1-4|TRBV4-3|.|13|.
CASSQAREGKLFF
TGCGCCAGCAGCCAAGCCCGGGAGGGAAAACTGTTTTTT
>TRBJ1-5|TRBV29-1|.|13|few
CSVESGNNQPQHF
TGCAGCGTTGAATCGGGTAACAATCAGCCCCAGCATTTT
>TRBJ1-5|TRBV6-5|TRBD1|13|.
CASSRQGDQPQHF
TGTGCCAGCAGTAGACAGGGAGATCAGCCCCAGCATTTT
>TRBJ1-4|TRBV21-1|.|10|.
CASPPRRHPF
TGTGCCAGCCCCCCGCGACGACATCCTTTT
>TRBJ2-3|TRBV2|TRBD2|12|.
CASSGIAGAQYF
TGTGCCAGCAGTGGGATAGCGGGGGCGCAGTATTTT
>TRBJ2-7|TRBV9|.|15|once
CASSPYSNSNYEQYF
TGTGCCAGCAGCCCGTACTCGAACTCCAACTACGAGCAGTACTTC
>TRBJ1-2|TRBV11-1|.|16|.
CASSPLIDPGNYGYTF
TGTGCCAGCAGCCCACTGATAGATCCAGGGAACTATGGCTACACCTTC